Described below is a single TCR beta chain sequence and its context. The sample comes from a study of graft-versus-host responses after intestinal transplantation. Germline lookup yields CDR1 SGHNT and CDR2 YYREEE (reference sequence). Trimming pared 4 bases from V and 1 base from J, leaving 16 bases between. This CDR3 is 16 amino acids long. The data were produced by immunoSEQ multiplex PCR, yet TCRdb's version contains in-frame clones alone and is incomplete. The data contain 55,000 to 70,000 clones, more than 75% of them singletons. The input for sequencing was PBMCs, taken 118 days after intestinal transplantation. The sequence came from a human patient who received an intestinal transplant, so some T cells may come from the graft donor. This chain uses TRBV5-4 with TRBJ2-3; D remains ambiguous. The CDR3 DNA reads TGTGCCAGCAGCCCCCAAGGCTCTTGGGGCACAGATACGCAGTATTTT. This translates into CASSPQGSWGTDTQYF.